A selection of T cell receptor beta chains follows, all from one sample in a study of blood T cell repertoires in COVID-19. Some clones are missing from TCRdb's copy, which holds only in-frame ones; the method was immunoSEQ multiplex PCR. The data contain some 110,000 clones, around 80% of them seen just once; the ten biggest clones take up around 0.77%. Sequencing was done on a sample of peripheral blood. These receptors were taken from a woman in her seventies with acute or convalescent COVID-19. Each CDR3 is given with its conserved first and last residue. D genes are given only for firm matches. Expanded clones are given a class, and other clones once, few, many or no size at all.

j_gene | abundance | v_gene | d_gene | CDR3aa | CDR3nt
TRBJ2-1 | - | TRBV2 | TRBD2 | CASIGTSGTGSYNEQFF | TGTGCCAGCATAGGGACTAGCGGGACTGGGTCCTACAATGAGCAGTTCTTC
TRBJ2-2 | - | TRBV10-3 | - | CAISESGPNTGELFF | TGTGCCATCAGTGAGTCGGGGCCTAACACCGGGGAGCTGTTTTTT
TRBJ2-7 | once | TRBV5-1 | - | CASSPQGTSSYEQYF | TGCGCCAGCAGCCCACAGGGTACTAGCTCCTACGAGCAGTACTTC
TRBJ2-7 | - | TRBV2 | - | CASSVTGPFVYEQYF | TGTGCCAGCAGTGTAACAGGGCCTTTCGTTTACGAGCAGTACTTC
TRBJ2-7 | - | TRBV6-5 | TRBD2 | CATRAGVAREQYF | TGTGCCACCCGAGCGGGAGTGGCAAGAGAGCAGTACTTC
TRBJ2-7 | - | TRBV3-1/TRBV3-2 | TRBD1 | CASSRRTGGEQYF | TGTGCCAGCAGCCGACGGACAGGGGGAGAGCAGTACTTC
TRBJ2-7 | few | TRBV9 | - | CASSFLGELGSEQYF | TGTGCCAGCAGCTTCCTGGGAGAACTGGGCTCCGAGCAGTACTTC
TRBJ2-3 | - | TRBV11-2 | TRBD2 | CASSHGLAGGISTDTQYF | TGTGCCAGCAGCCACGGACTAGCGGGGGGCATTAGCACAGATACGCAGTATTTT
TRBJ2-3 | - | TRBV19 | - | CASSTILATDTQYF | TGTGCCAGTAGTACGATTCTAGCGACAGATACGCAGTATTTT
TRBJ2-3 | - | TRBV9 | TRBD2 | CASSAAGGRPDTQYF | TGTGCCAGCAGCGCGGCGGGAGGGCGCCCAGATACGCAGTATTTT
TRBJ2-7 | - | TRBV2 | - | CASSEHTAAYEQYF | TGTGCCAGCAGTGAACATACAGCGGCTTACGAGCAGTACTTC
TRBJ1-1 | - | TRBV6-5 | - | CASRLTEEGEAFF | TGTGCCAGCAGACTGACAGAGGAGGGTGAAGCTTTCTTT
TRBJ2-7 | - | TRBV29-1 | TRBD1 | CSVGQGGYEQYF | TGCAGCGTTGGACAGGGGGGCTACGAGCAGTACTTC
TRBJ2-1 | - | TRBV11-2 | - | CASSAQRVSYNEQFF | TGTGCCAGCAGCGCGCAGCGGGTCTCCTACAATGAGCAGTTCTTC
TRBJ1-1 | - | TRBV27 | TRBD1 | CASRTQGAQGEAFF | TGTGCCAGCAGGACGCAGGGGGCGCAAGGTGAAGCTTTCTTT
TRBJ2-7 | - | TRBV12-3/TRBV12-4 | - | CASTSTYEQYF | TGTGCCAGTACTAGTACCTACGAGCAGTACTTC
TRBJ1-5 | - | TRBV6-1 | - | CASSENRSPGPQHF | TGTGCCAGCAGTGAAAATAGATCCCCGGGGCCCCAGCATTTT
TRBJ1-2 | - | TRBV7-3 | - | CASSFDAASYGYTF | TGTGCCAGCAGCTTCGATGCAGCGAGCTATGGCTACACCTTC
TRBJ1-1 | - | TRBV28 | TRBD1 | CASSEAFGQGNTEAFF | TGTGCCAGCAGTGAGGCTTTCGGACAGGGAAATACTGAAGCTTTCTTT
TRBJ1-1 | once | TRBV28 | TRBD1 | CASTDRVGNTEAFF | TGTGCCAGCACCGACAGGGTGGGGAACACTGAAGCTTTCTTT
TRBJ1-3 | - | TRBV19 | - | CASSPGLSGNTIYF | TGTGCCAGTAGTCCAGGGCTATCTGGAAACACCATATATTTT
TRBJ1-6 | - | TRBV6-5 | - | CASSRSVERGSPLHF | TGTGCCAGCAGTCGCTCGGTTGAAAGGGGTTCACCCCTCCACTTT
TRBJ1-6 | once | TRBV6-5 | - | CASSGSYNSPLHF | TGTGCCAGCAGCGGCTCCTATAATTCACCCCTCCACTTT
TRBJ2-7 | few | TRBV6-5 | TRBD1 | CASSSGQRSYEQYF | TGTGCCAGCAGTTCGGGACAGCGCTCCTACGAGCAGTACTTC
TRBJ2-3 | - | TRBV7-9 | - | CASSLEVGLSTDTQYF | TGTGCCAGCAGCTTAGAGGTTGGACTAAGCACAGATACGCAGTATTTT
TRBJ1-2 | - | TRBV4-2 | - | CASSQAGEGRGYGYTF | TGTGCCAGCAGCCAAGCGGGGGAAGGGCGCGGCTATGGCTACACCTTC